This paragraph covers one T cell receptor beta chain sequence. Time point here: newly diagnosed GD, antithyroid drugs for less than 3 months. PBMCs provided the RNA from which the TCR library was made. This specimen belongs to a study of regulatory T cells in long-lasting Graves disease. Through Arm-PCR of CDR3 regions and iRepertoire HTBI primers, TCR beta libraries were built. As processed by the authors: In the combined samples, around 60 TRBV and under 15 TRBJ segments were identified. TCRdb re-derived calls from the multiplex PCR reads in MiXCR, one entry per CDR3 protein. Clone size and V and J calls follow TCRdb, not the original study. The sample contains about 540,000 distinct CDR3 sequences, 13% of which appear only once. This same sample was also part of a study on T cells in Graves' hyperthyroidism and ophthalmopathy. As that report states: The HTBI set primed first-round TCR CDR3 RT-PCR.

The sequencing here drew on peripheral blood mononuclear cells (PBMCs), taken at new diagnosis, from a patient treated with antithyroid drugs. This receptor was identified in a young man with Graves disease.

The CDR3, as DNA: TGTGCCAGTAGAGAGACAGCGCCTTCAGATACGCAGTATTTT. This encodes CASRETAPSDTQYF. The chain combines TRBV19 with TRBJ2-3; D may be TRBD1 (5 bases). V lost 6 bases and J 4 bases, leaving 14 bases between the germline ends. Germline V gives CDR1 LNHDA, CDR2 SQIVND (reference sequence). This CDR3 contains 14 residues.